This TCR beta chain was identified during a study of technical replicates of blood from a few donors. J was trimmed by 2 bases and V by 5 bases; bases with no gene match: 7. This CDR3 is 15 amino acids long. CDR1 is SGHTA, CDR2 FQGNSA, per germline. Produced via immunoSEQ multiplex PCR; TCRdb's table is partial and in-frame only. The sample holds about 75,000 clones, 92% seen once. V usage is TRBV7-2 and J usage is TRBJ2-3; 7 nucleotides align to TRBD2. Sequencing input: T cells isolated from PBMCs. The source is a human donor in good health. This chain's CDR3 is CASSLSSGTTDTQYF. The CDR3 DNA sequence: TGTGCCAGCAGCCTCTCCAGCGGGACCACAGATACGCAGTATTTT.